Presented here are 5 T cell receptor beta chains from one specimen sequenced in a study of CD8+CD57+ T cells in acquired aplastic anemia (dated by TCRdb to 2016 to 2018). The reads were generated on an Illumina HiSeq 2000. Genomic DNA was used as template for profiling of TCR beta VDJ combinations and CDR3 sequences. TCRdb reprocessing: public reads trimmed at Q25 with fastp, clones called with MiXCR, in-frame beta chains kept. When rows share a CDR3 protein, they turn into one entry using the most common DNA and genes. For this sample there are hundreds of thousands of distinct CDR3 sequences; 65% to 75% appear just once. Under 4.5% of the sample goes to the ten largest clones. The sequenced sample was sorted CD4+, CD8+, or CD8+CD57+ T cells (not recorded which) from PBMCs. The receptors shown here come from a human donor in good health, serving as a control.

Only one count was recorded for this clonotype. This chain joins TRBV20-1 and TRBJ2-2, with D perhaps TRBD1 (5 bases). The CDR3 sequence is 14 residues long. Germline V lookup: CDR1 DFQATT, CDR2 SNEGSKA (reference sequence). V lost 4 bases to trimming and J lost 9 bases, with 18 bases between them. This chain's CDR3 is CSATRSTDSRELFF. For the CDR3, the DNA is TGCAGTGCTACCCGGTCGACAGACAGCAGGGAGCTGTTTTTT.

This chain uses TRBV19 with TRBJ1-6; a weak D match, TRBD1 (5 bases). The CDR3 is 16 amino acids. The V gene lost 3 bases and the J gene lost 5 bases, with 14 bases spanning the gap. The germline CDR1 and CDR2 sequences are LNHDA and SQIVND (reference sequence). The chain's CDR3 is CASSMEGDSNNSPLHF. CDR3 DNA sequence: TGTGCCAGTAGTATGGAAGGGGACTCAAATAATTCACCCCTCCACTTT.

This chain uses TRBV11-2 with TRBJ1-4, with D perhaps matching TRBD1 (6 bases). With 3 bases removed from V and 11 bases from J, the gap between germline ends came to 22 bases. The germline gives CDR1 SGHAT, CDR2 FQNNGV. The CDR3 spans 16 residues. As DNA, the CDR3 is TGTGCCAGCAGCTTGGAGAGGGACATCCCTCAAGGGAAACTGTTTTTT. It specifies CASSLERDIPQGKLFF.

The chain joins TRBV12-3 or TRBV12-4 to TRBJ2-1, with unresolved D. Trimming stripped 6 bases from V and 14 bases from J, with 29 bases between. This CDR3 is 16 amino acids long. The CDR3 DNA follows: TGTGCCAGCAGCGTAGGTAATGGCTACAATGAGGAGTTCAAGTTCTTC. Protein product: CASSVGNGYNEEFKFF.

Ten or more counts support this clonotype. The CDR3 region has the DNA TGCGCCAGCAGCCGAGGGGGCGAGAGGGGGAACACTGAAGCTTTCTTT. Its translation is CASSRGGERGNTEAFF. The rearrangement links TRBV4-3 to TRBJ1-1; 7 positions agree with TRBD1. Looked up from germline, CDR1 is LGHNA and CDR2 is YSLEER. V lost 4 bases and J lost 1; bases outside the gene matches: 9. The CDR3 sequence is 16 residues long.